This T cell receptor beta chain was sequenced in a study of CD8 T cells in Susac syndrome. The CDR3 loop spans 15 amino acids. Trimming cost V 2 bases and J 2 bases; bases outside gene matches: 2. CDR1 and CDR2 (germline): SGDLS, YYNGEE. When the RNA was reverse transcribed, random hexamers were used with an input of roughly 0.45 to 1 ug. The TCR beta CDR3 was amplified by immunoSEQ multiplex PCR across 54 Vbeta, 13 Jbeta. MiXCR, applied by TCRdb to the immunoSEQ multiplex PCR reads, yields one record per CDR3 protein. The sample carries under 200,000 distinct CDR3 sequences, 85% to 95% recorded once.

The receptor was isolated from a human donor in good health. Material: CD4+ T cells from PBMCs. The chain recombines TRBV9 with TRBJ2-2, with 8 bases fitting TRBD2. CDR3 loop: CASSVGTRNTGELFF. CDR3 sequence (DNA): TGTGCCAGCAGCGTCGGGACTAGAAACACCGGGGAGCTGTTTTTT.